These T cell receptor beta chains were read from a single sample in a study of CD8 T cells in Susac syndrome. Each CDR3 protein gets one entry after TCRdb re-called the immunoSEQ multiplex PCR reads with MiXCR. The sample carries 15,000 to 20,000 distinct CDR3 sequences, roughly 95% recorded once. Sequenced: CD8+ T cells from PBMCs. Receptor source: a human donor in good health. Each CDR3 is given with its conserved first and last residue. Fields, in order: clone size, V gene, D gene, J gene, CDR3 DNA, CDR3 protein. A D gene is named only where the DNA matches it firmly. For some rows the clone size is stated as once, few or many, or as a class when expanded; others skip it.

>.|TRBV29-1|.|TRBJ1-1
TGCAGCGTTTGGGGGAATGAAGCTTTCTTT
CSVWGNEAFF
>.|TRBV2|.|TRBJ2-3
TGTGCCAGCAGTGAACGCGGGGTAGCGTCGGGGGAAGATACGCAGTATTTT
CASSERGVASGEDTQYF
>.|TRBV28|TRBD1|TRBJ2-1
TGTGCCAGCAACGCCGACAGGGATGAGCAGTTCTTC
CASNADRDEQFF
>.|TRBV7-8|.|TRBJ1-2
TGTGCCAGCAGTGCCGATAAGGCCTATGGAGGCTACACCTTC
CASSADKAYGGYTF
>.|TRBV7-9|TRBD1|TRBJ2-1
TGTGCCAGCAGCTTAGAGGGACAGGGGGCCCCCTACAATGAGCAGTTCTTC
CASSLEGQGAPYNEQFF
>.|TRBV7-9|.|TRBJ2-6
TGTGCCAGCAGCCGTAATACAGGGCCTGGGGCCAACGTCCTGACTTTC
CASSRNTGPGANVLTF
>few|TRBV15|TRBD2|TRBJ2-1
TGTGCCACCAGCAGGGTAGCGGGGTCCTACAATGAGCAGTTCTTC
CATSRVAGSYNEQFF
>.|TRBV9|.|TRBJ1-5
TGTGCCAGCAGCGTAGCGTCAGGGCCCGATCAGCCCCAGCATTTT
CASSVASGPDQPQHF
>.|TRBV7-9|TRBD1|TRBJ1-4
TGTGCCAGCAGCGAAGGCTTCAGGGGGACTAATGAAAAACTGTTTTTT
CASSEGFRGTNEKLFF
>.|TRBV7-7|.|TRBJ2-2
TGTGCCAGCAGCCCCCCCGGAGCGGTCACGAACACCGGGGAGCTGTTTTTT
CASSPPGAVTNTGELFF
>.|TRBV7-3|.|TRBJ2-1
TGTGCCACTTCAGACTCCGCCAATGAGCAGTTCTTC
CATSDSANEQFF
>.|TRBV20-1|.|TRBJ2-2
TGCAGTGCTAGTCTAGCTCTCACCGGGGAGCTGTTTTTT
CSASLALTGELFF
>.|TRBV10-3|.|TRBJ2-5
TGTGCCATCAGTGAGCAGGGGCGAGGGGAGACCCAGTACTTC
CAISEQGRGETQYF
>.|TRBV5-1|.|TRBJ2-7
TGCGCCAGCAGCTGGGCTCCCAGCGGAACCTACGAGCAGTACTTC
CASSWAPSGTYEQYF
>once|TRBV7-2|TRBD2|TRBJ2-5
TGTGCCAGCAGCTTAGAGTCGGGGAGGGCCGGAGAGACCCAGTACTTC
CASSLESGRAGETQYF
>.|TRBV20-1|.|TRBJ2-1
TGCAGTGCTAGAGTAGAGAGAGCGGCCCCTCGTGAGCAGTTCTTC
CSARVERAAPREQFF
>.|TRBV27|.|TRBJ1-6
TGTGCCAGCAGTTTCCAGACAGCTAAGTATAATTCACCCCTCCACTTT
CASSFQTAKYNSPLHF
>.|TRBV6-1|TRBD1|TRBJ1-6
TGTGCCAGCAGTGAACCGCTCGGTATGACAGGGGACTCACCCCTCCACTTT
CASSEPLGMTGDSPLHF
>.|TRBV29-1|.|TRBJ2-1
TGCAGCGTTGATTTGGCCACTGAGCAGTTCTTC
CSVDLATEQFF
>.|TRBV28|.|TRBJ2-7
TGTGCCAGCAGCCCCGAAGGGGGTGCCTACGAGCAGTACTTC
CASSPEGGAYEQYF
>.|TRBV29-1|.|TRBJ2-7
TGCAGCGTCCTCTGGGGAAGTGCCTACGAGCAGTACTTC
CSVLWGSAYEQYF
>.|TRBV7-8|TRBD1|TRBJ1-2
TGTGCCAGCAGCTTTACGACAGGGCTCGAAGGCTACACCTTC
CASSFTTGLEGYTF
>.|TRBV27|TRBD1|TRBJ2-1
TGTGCCAGCAGTTTAGGGACAGCGCTCTCCTACAATGAGCAGTTCTTC
CASSLGTALSYNEQFF
>.|TRBV7-2|.|TRBJ1-1
TGTGCCAGCAGCTGGAGGGGGGATGGGTACACTGAAGCTTTCTTT
CASSWRGDGYTEAFF
>.|TRBV12-3/TRBV12-4|.|TRBJ1-1
TGTGCCAGCAGTTTCGGGACCGTGAACACTGAAGCTTTCTTT
CASSFGTVNTEAFF
>.|TRBV4-3|TRBD2|TRBJ2-1
TGCGCCAGCAGCCAAGATGTTAGCGGGAGGGCCTCATTTGAGCAGTTCTTC
CASSQDVSGRASFEQFF
>.|TRBV24-1|.|TRBJ2-1
TGTGCCACCAGTGACCCGACCGAACTTGAGAATGAGCAGTTCTTC
CATSDPTELENEQFF
>.|TRBV2|.|TRBJ2-1
TGTGCCAGCCTAGTTAGGATGTACTCCTACAATGAGCAGTTCTTC
CASLVRMYSYNEQFF
>.|TRBV30|.|TRBJ1-1
TGTGCCTGGAGTCCAGGGTACACTGAAGCTTTCTTT
CAWSPGYTEAFF
>.|TRBV5-4|.|TRBJ1-3
TGTGCCAGCAGCTTAAAGAACAGAGACTCTGGAAACACCATATATTTT
CASSLKNRDSGNTIYF
>.|TRBV12-3/TRBV12-4|TRBD2|TRBJ2-1
TGTGCCAGCAGGGGGCCGGGAGGCCTCTGGGATGAGCAGTTCTTC
CASRGPGGLWDEQFF
>.|TRBV5-5|TRBD1|TRBJ2-7
TGTGCCAGCAGGACCGGGACAGAAACGTCCGAGCAGTACTTC
CASRTGTETSEQYF
>.|TRBV29-1|.|TRBJ2-1
TGCAGCGTTGAGTCTGTTTCAGATATTTTTATATACAATGAGCAGTTCTTC
CSVESVSDIFIYNEQFF